This TCR beta chain was identified in a study of OX40 agonist ivuxolimab in advanced cancers. Notes on this clone: The antigen remains undetermined.

Profiling relied on immunoSEQ multiplex PCR, and the TCRdb table lists in-frame clones only, not all of them. Of more than 25,000 clones in the sample, around 88% are singletons; the top ten hold around 30%. General study points: Antigen targets of the expanded peripheral T cells went undetermined.

Per the germline V gene, CDR1 is PRHDT and CDR2 is FYEKMQ (reference sequence). Trimming pared 5 bases from V and 5 bases from J, leaving 12 bases between. This CDR3 is 13 amino acids long. The specimen comprised CD4+ or CD8+ T cells sorted from blood, sampled in a trial of the OX40 agonist ivuxolimab. The receptor's source is an adult with an advanced solid tumor such as melanoma, head and neck, liver or kidney cancer. This chain joins TRBV13 and TRBJ1-1, with no clear D. The CDR3 is CASSVPGFTEAFF. In DNA form, the CDR3 reads TGTGCCAGCAGCGTCCCGGGGTTTACTGAAGCTTTCTTT.